The 12 T cell receptor beta chains reported below all come from one sample, sequenced in a study of cytomegalovirus exposure and HLA in healthy donors. It was with 60 Vbeta and 13 Jbeta primers that the PCR ran. Method: immunoSEQ multiplex PCR; TCRdb's copy keeps in-frame clones and lacks some. The sample includes 150,000 to 180,000 clones, roughly 70% of them seen just once. Sequencing used PBMCs. These TCRs come from a man aged 25 to 45 in good health and CMV-seronegative.

The chain recombines TRBV29-1 with TRBJ2-5; D might be TRBD1 (6 bases). V lost 7 bases and J 2 bases, leaving 11 bases between the germline ends. The germline V gene encodes CDR1 SQVTM and CDR2 ANQGSEA. The CDR3 contains 12 residues. DNA of the CDR3: TGCAGCGCCAAACAGGGTCAAGAGACCCAGTACTTC. Its translation: CSAKQGQETQYF.

The rearrangement links TRBV11-2 to TRBJ2-7; TRBD1 agrees at 10 bases. The germline CDR1 and CDR2 sequences are SGHAT and FQNNGV. The CDR3 is 14 residues long. V shed 4 bases and J 5 bases; nucleotides not matched to a gene: 5. In DNA, the CDR3 is TGTGCCAGCAGCTACGCGGGACAGGGGAACGAGCAGTACTTC. This encodes CASSYAGQGNEQYF.

This chain links TRBV2 with TRBJ1-1; D is possibly TRBD1 (6 bases). V lost 7 bases, J lost 1 base, and 16 bases lay in between. In germline, CDR1 is SNHLY, CDR2 FYNNEI. The CDR3 is 15 amino acids. CDR3 in amino acids: CASMGIGQRNTEAFF. The CDR3 DNA is TGTGCCAGCATGGGGATCGGACAGAGGAACACTGAAGCTTTCTTT.

The J gene is TRBJ2-6, the V gene TRBV4-3; D may be TRBD2 (6 bases). Deletions cut 1 base from V and 0 bases from J, with 13 bases between. The V gene's germline CDR1 is LGHNA and CDR2 YSLEER. The CDR3 covers 18 residues. CDR3 sequence (DNA): TGCGCCAGCAGCCAAGTGGGGGGTTTCCTCTCTGGGGCCAACGTCCTGACTTTC. Protein product: CASSQVGGFLSGANVLTF.

This clone has just one count. This rearrangement joins TRBV29-1 to TRBJ1-2; D is unclear. The germline CDR1 and CDR2 sequences are SQVTM and ANQGSEA. V lost 0 bases and J lost 5, with 4 bases in between. CDR3 size: 11 residues. CDR3 sequence: CSVEEQYGYTF. The CDR3, as DNA: TGCAGCGTTGAAGAACAATATGGCTACACCTTC. The full variable domain, rest sourced from reference TRBV29-1 and TRBJ1-2, is SAVISQKPSRDICQRGTSLTIQCQVDSQVTMMFWYRQQPGQSLTLIATANQGSEATYESGFVIDKFPISRPNLTFSTLTVSNMSPEDSSIYLCSVEEQYGYTFGSGTRLTVV.

The chain uses TRBV28 and TRBJ1-1; TRBD1 agrees at 9 bases. Trimming at V came to 1 base and at J to 4 bases, leaving 4 bases not matched to a gene. The germline gives CDR1 MDHEN, CDR2 SYDVKM. The CDR3 is made up of 15 amino acids. The CDR3 DNA reads TGTGCCAGCAGTTTATCCGGGACAGGGTTCACTGAAGCTTTCTTT. Translation gives CASSLSGTGFTEAFF.

This sequence joins TRBV5-3 and TRBJ1-3; TRBD1 matches at 7 bases. Being an ORF, TRBV5-3 has a function that is uncertain. V trimming: 5 bases; J trimming: 0 bases; junction bases outside the gene matches: 11. The CDR3 loop spans 17 amino acids. This CDR3 is CARSYSIGTASGNTIYF. DNA for the CDR3: TGTGCCAGAAGTTACTCTATAGGGACAGCCTCTGGAAACACCATATATTTT.

The J gene is TRBJ2-7, the V gene TRBV27; D is perhaps TRBD2 (5 bases). The V gene's germline CDR1 is MNHEY and CDR2 SMNVEV (reference sequence). Deletions cut 0 bases from V and 3 bases from J, with 12 bases between. The length of the CDR3 is 15 residues. The DNA of the CDR3 is TGTGCCAGCAGTTTATCGCTCTATGAGGGCTACGAGCAGTACTTC. Translating gives CASSLSLYEGYEQYF.

The chain has TRBV7-2 and TRBJ2-1; 8 bases map to TRBD1. J gave up 5 bases and V 1 base, and 10 bases lay outside the gene matches. CDR1 and CDR2 from the germline V gene are SGHTA and FQGNSA. This CDR3 is 17 amino acids long. The CDR3 sequence is CASSLGPQGAADNEQFF. DNA of the CDR3: TGTGCCAGCAGCTTAGGGCCGCAGGGGGCGGCCGACAATGAGCAGTTCTTC.

About this clone: At one of its ends the junction is not consistent with the germline gene, which may arise from a read error. V usage is TRBV5-6 and J usage is TRBJ1-2; D remains ambiguous. Germline assignment: CDR1 SGHDT and CDR2 YYEEEE. The CDR3 is 14 amino acids. CDR3 region: CSSSLVQNPYGYTF. The CDR3 coding sequence is TGTTCCAGCAGCTTGGTACAAAACCCCTATGGCTACACCTTC.

The V call is TRBV6-5, the J call TRBJ1-1; D remains unclear. V lost 5 bases to trimming and J lost 1 base, with 14 bases between them. This CDR3 region has 15 residues. Germline CDR1 and CDR2: MNHEY and SVGAGI. The CDR3 bases are TGTGCCAGCAGTCACCGTGGTGGAGGGAACACTGAAGCTTTCTTT. Amino acid sequence: CASSHRGGGNTEAFF.

The chain links TRBV5-1 to TRBJ2-3; 11 bases fit TRBD2. Germline trimming cut 3 bases from V and 6 bases from J; bases unmatched to any gene: 15. Per germline, CDR1 SGHRS and CDR2 YFSETQ. The CDR3 covers 18 residues. For the CDR3, the DNA is TGCGCCAGCAGCTCCGCCGTTTCTAGCGGGGGGACTGGGGATACGCAGTATTTT. It yields the protein CASSSAVSSGGTGDTQYF.